A selection of T cell receptor beta chains follows, all from one sample in a study of T cells in Graves' hyperthyroidism and ophthalmopathy. One entry per CDR3 protein, called by TCRdb with MiXCR from the multiplex PCR reads. There are nearly 750,000 distinct CDR3 sequences in the sample; about 35% occur only once, and less than 35% lies in the top ten. The source material was blood. The receptors originated from a woman aged 40-49 years with Graves' hyperthyroidism. The CDR3 runs from the conserved cysteine through the conserved F or W. A D gene is named only where the DNA matches it firmly. Only some rows state a clone size, as once, few, many or a class for expanded clones.

cdr3_aa: CSQERSGYTF; cdr3_nt: TGCAGCCAAGAGAGGTCTGGCTACACCTTC; v_call: TRBV29-1; j_call: TRBJ1-2; d_call: .; clone_size: few
cdr3_aa: CASSFKDRAYEQYF; cdr3_nt: TGTGCCAGCAGCTTCAAGGACAGGGCCTACGAGCAGTACTTC; v_call: TRBV13; j_call: TRBJ2-7; d_call: TRBD1; clone_size: .
cdr3_aa: CASSQCAPSNYGYTF; cdr3_nt: TGTGCCAGCAGCCAATGTGCGCCCTCTAACTATGGCTACACCTTC; v_call: TRBV3-1; j_call: TRBJ1-2; d_call: .; clone_size: many
cdr3_aa: CATSRVAGPGELFF; cdr3_nt: TGTGCCACCAGCAGAGTTGCGGGGCCCGGGGAGCTGTTTTTT; v_call: TRBV15; j_call: TRBJ2-2; d_call: .; clone_size: many
cdr3_aa: CASSSGSRRAGEQYF; cdr3_nt: TGCGCCAGCAGCTCAGGGTCCCGGAGGGCGGGCGAGCAGTACTTC; v_call: TRBV5-1; j_call: TRBJ2-7; d_call: .; clone_size: .
cdr3_aa: CASSGGGTTIEKLFF; cdr3_nt: TGTGCCAGTAGCGGGGGGGGGACAACTATTGAAAAACTGTTTTTT; v_call: TRBV19; j_call: TRBJ1-4; d_call: .; clone_size: .
cdr3_aa: CAGKDPDRGPLF; cdr3_nt: TGTGCCGGAAAAGATCCGGACAGGGGCCCTCTCTTT; v_call: TRBV6-5; j_call: TRBJ1-2; d_call: TRBD1; clone_size: few
cdr3_aa: CASSQESGTPYGYTF; cdr3_nt: TGTGCCAGCAGCCAAGAGAGTGGGACCCCCTATGGCTACACCTTC; v_call: TRBV14; j_call: TRBJ1-2; d_call: .; clone_size: .
cdr3_aa: CASSSRSIYEQYF; cdr3_nt: TGTGCCAGCAGCTCCCGATCAATCTACGAGCAGTACTTC; v_call: TRBV5-5; j_call: TRBJ2-7; d_call: .; clone_size: many
cdr3_aa: CASSLLGGTVYSPLHF; cdr3_nt: TGTGCCAGCAGCCTACTGGGCGGGACGGTATATTCACCCCTCCACTTT; v_call: TRBV6-5; j_call: TRBJ1-6; d_call: .; clone_size: .
cdr3_aa: CASSPDSRDTEAFF; cdr3_nt: TGTGCCAGCAGCCCCGACTCTCGCGACACTGAAGCTTTCTTT; v_call: TRBV7-8; j_call: TRBJ1-1; d_call: .; clone_size: many